This TCR beta chain was captured in a study of blood T cell repertoires in COVID-19. Study details: Spain, Italy and the United States supplied samples that represented acute and convalescent COVID-19. The cDNA or gDNA used as material had been derived from T cells, B-cell-depleted T cells, or PBMCs.

Source study methods: For nucleated cells, counts were estimated from reference gene primer amplification. Sequencing was performed with immunoSEQ multiplex PCR; in TCRdb, only in-frame clones are kept and a portion is missing. That table supplies the V and J calls and clone size; D and trimming were determined from the DNA. Altogether under 300,000 clones are present, 86% being singletons, with the ten largest covering less than 3%. Looked up from germline, CDR1 is MNHEY and CDR2 is SMNVEV (reference sequence). The CDR3 sequence is 14 residues long. Deletions cut 6 bases from V and 1 base from J, with 12 bases between.

The sequence was collected from a woman aged 30 to 39 with active or convalescent COVID-19. V usage is TRBV27 and J usage is TRBJ1-1; D is possibly TRBD1 (5 bases). Sequenced material: peripheral blood. The CDR3 region is CASSRWGENTEAFF. The CDR3 bases are TGTGCCAGCAGCCGGTGGGGGGAGAACACTGAAGCTTTCTTT.